The subject of this entry is one TCR beta chain. TCRdb's table, derived via immunoSEQ multiplex PCR, lists solely in-frame clones and lacks some. The sample yields about 310,000 clones, roughly 87% seen once. The data stem from a study of blood T cell repertoires in COVID-19. Study-level information: Acute and convalescent COVID-19 samples came from the United States, Italy and Spain. Sample material is recorded as cDNA or gDNA derived from T cells, B-cell-depleted T cells, or PBMCs.

CDR3 length: 15 amino acids. Trimming pared 1 base from V and 4 bases from J, leaving 13 bases between. CDR1 LGHNA and CDR2 YNFKEQ come from the germline V gene. V is TRBV4-2 and J is TRBJ1-2; D possibly corresponds to TRBD1 (5 bases). This receptor was taken from a woman aged 18 to 35 who had recovered from COVID-19. Sequencing used PBMCs or T cells enriched from blood (not recorded which). CDR3 in amino acids: CASSQAVRTTYGYTF. The CDR3 DNA is TGTGCCAGCAGCCAAGCTGTCCGGACAACCTATGGCTACACCTTC.